This TCR beta chain was found in a study of shared clonotypes between healthy human individuals. Findings of the study overall: Non-shared clonotypes had lower generation probabilities than clonotypes shared by all four sorted-subset donors.

There are 13 residues in the CDR3. Germline V gene lookup returns CDR1 KGHSH and CDR2 LQKENI. The junction had 5 bases not matched to a gene; V was cut back by 6 bases and J by 3 bases. Regarding this clone: Its antigen is currently unknown. The sample contains more than one DNA sequence encoding this CDR3.

The method was immunoSEQ multiplex PCR; TCRdb's version includes in-frame clones alone and lacks a portion of them. Of 1.6 million or so clones listed, about 96% are singletons. Sample: naive CD4+ T cells sorted from blood. This sample's subset: CD45RA+ positively selected. The genes are TRBV18 and TRBJ2-7, with 7 positions matching TRBD1. The receptor comes from a young man in good health. The CDR3 loop reads CASSRDSLYEQYF. CDR3 DNA: TGTGCCAGCTCCCGGGACAGCCTCTACGAGCAGTACTTC.